What follows are 30 T cell receptor beta chains derived from one specimen sequenced in a study of T-cell reconstitution after alpha-beta-depleted transplantation in children (dated by TCRdb to about 2016). The treatment or condition label of this sample denotes: allogeneic hematopoietic cell transplantation with graft depleted of TCRalphabeta T cells and CD19 B cells. The library relied on PCR. The listed sequencing device is Illumina HiSeq 2500. Molecular barcoding was employed in the preparation of TCR libraries, with unique molecular identifiers being used to normalize TCRbeta repertoire quantification. Using fastp at Q25 and MiXCR, TCRdb reprocessed the public reads and kept productive beta chains. Rows with one shared CDR3 protein collapse into an entry with the most common genes and DNA. The sample table lists over 150,000 distinct CDR3 sequences, approximately 6.3% of them with a count of one. The ten largest account for about 5.5% of the sample.

Sequenced here: PBMCs, sampled before TCRalphabeta/CD19-depleted stem cell transplant. These receptors were obtained from a boy aged 2 to 9 with acute lymphoblastic leukemia, due to receive a stem cell transplant.

This clonotype has more than one count but fewer than ten. The chain links TRBV15 to TRBJ1-1; D gene uncertain. The CDR3 extends over 15 amino acids. Trimming cost V 0 bases and J 6 bases, with 14 bases left between them. Looked up from germline, CDR1 is LNHNV and CDR2 is YYDKDF (reference sequence). Here the CDR3 DNA reads TGTGCCACCAGCAGAGATGCCGGAGGGCTCGCTGAAGCTTTCTTT. It encodes CATSRDAGGLAEAFF.

This clonotype has ten or more counts. This chain links TRBV29-1 with TRBJ2-5, with TRBD2 identical over 7 bases. In germline, CDR1 is SQVTM, CDR2 ANQGSEA. V dropped 8 bases and J dropped 4; count of bases not matched to a gene: 4. CDR3 length: 11 residues. The CDR3 DNA sequence: TGCAGCACCTTAGCGGGAGAGACCCAGTACTTC. Its translation: CSTLAGETQYF.

The chain uses TRBV27 and TRBJ2-1; D gene ambiguous. Germline V gives CDR1 MNHEY, CDR2 SMNVEV (reference sequence). This CDR3 has 13 residues. Deletions cut 2 bases from V and 5 bases from J, with 7 bases between. The CDR3 DNA follows: TGTGCCAGCAGTTTAACAGTGGACAATGAGCAGTTCTTC. Its protein product is CASSLTVDNEQFF.

This clonotype was seen repeatedly, ten times or more. The genes are TRBV4-3 and TRBJ2-7; 7 bases match TRBD1. The germline gives CDR1 LGHNA, CDR2 YSLEER. Trimming took 0 bases from V and 3 from J; bases not matched to a gene: 5. The CDR3 has 15 residues. Here the CDR3 reads CASSQDWTGVYEQYF. Here the CDR3 DNA reads TGCGCCAGCAGCCAAGATTGGACAGGAGTCTACGAGCAGTACTTC.

Remarks on this clonotype: A much more abundant neighbour one base away suggests this may be a read error. The conserved final phenylalanine or tryptophan is absent from the CDR3, which likely points to a read error. The chain uses TRBV29-1 and TRBJ2-7, with D unresolved. Trimming removed 5 bases at V and 2 bases at J, with 13 bases between. CDR3 size: 13 residues. CDR1 and CDR2 (germline): SQVTM, ANQGSEA. The CDR3 region is CSVLVETPYEQYC. CDR3 nucleotides: TGCAGCGTTTTGGTAGAAACGCCCTACGAGCAGTACTGC.

The chain is built from TRBV3-1 and TRBJ1-5, with D perhaps matching TRBD1 (5 bases). In germline, CDR1 is LGHDT, CDR2 YNNKEL (reference sequence). V gave up 0 bases and J gave up 3 bases, with 9 bases separating them. CDR3 length: 15 amino acids. The CDR3 nucleotides are TGTGCCAGCAGCCAAGATGGGGGGAACAATCAGCCCCAGCATTTT. Translation gives CASSQDGGNNQPQHF.

This clonotype showed up many times. The chain has TRBV28 and TRBJ2-1; D unresolved. Trimming removed 6 bases from V and 3 bases from J, with 12 bases in between. The CDR3 consists of 14 residues. The germline CDR1 and CDR2 sequences are MDHEN and SYDVKM. The chain's CDR3 is CASSSQLGYNEQFF. Written as DNA, the CDR3 is TGTGCCAGCAGCTCCCAACTGGGCTACAATGAGCAGTTCTTC.

This clonotype was picked up many times. This chain links TRBV29-1 with TRBJ1-1, with TRBD1 identical over 7 bases. Germline V gene sequence: CDR1 SQVTM, CDR2 ANQGSEA. CDR3 length equals 14 residues. Trimming at V came to 3 bases and at J to 5 bases, leaving 9 bases not matched to a gene. CDR3 residues: CSVELDREKTEAFF. The CDR3 bases are TGCAGCGTTGAGCTAGACAGGGAGAAGACTGAAGCTTTCTTT.

This clonotype was seen ten or more times. The CDR3 loop is CASSFGPTDTQYF. The CDR3 DNA reads as TGTGCCAGCAGCTTTGGGCCCACAGATACGCAGTATTTT. This chain links TRBV11-1 with TRBJ2-3; D ambiguous. Germline values: CDR1 SGHAT, CDR2 FQDESV (reference sequence). This CDR3 is 13 amino acids long. Trimming cost V 3 bases and J 2 bases, with 6 bases left between them.

This clonotype was seen at least ten times. This chain uses TRBV21-1 with TRBJ2-7. TRBV21-1 is tagged as a pseudogene. The CDR3 is made up of 12 amino acids. The CDR3 nucleotides are TGTGCCAGCAGCAAGGTCGCCTACGAGCAGTACTTC. As protein: CASSKVAYEQYF.

In this sample, this clonotype turned up a few times. The chain is built from TRBV7-6 and TRBJ1-6, with TRBD1 matching 8 bases. The V segment lost 1 base and the J segment 14 bases; nucleotides outside the gene matches: 10. The CDR3 covers 15 residues. Germline CDR1 SGHVS, CDR2 FNYEAQ. The CDR3 sequence is CASSLGGELQGALHF. The CDR3 DNA reads as TGTGCCAGCAGCTTAGGAGGGGAATTACAGGGGGCCCTCCACTTT. Looking up the rest from reference TRBV7-6 and TRBJ1-6 gives the full variable domain: GAGVSQSPRYKVTKRGQDVALRCDPISGHVSLYWYRQALGQGPEFLTYFNYEAQQDKSGLPNDRFSAERPEGSISTLTIQRTEQRDSAMYRCASSLGGELQGALHFGNGTRLTVT.

This clonotype was seen at least ten times. This chain joins TRBV28 and TRBJ2-1; 8 nucleotides agree with TRBD2. Germline V CDR1 and CDR2: MDHEN, SYDVKM. Trimming removed 6 bases from V and 0 bases from J; junction bases left unmatched: 7. CDR3 length: 16 amino acids. The CDR3 nucleotides read TGTGCCAGCAGCCCCAGCGGGGGAAGCTCCTACAATGAGCAGTTCTTC. Protein product: CASSPSGGSSYNEQFF.

This clonotype has ten or more counts. The chain joins TRBV6-5 to TRBJ2-2; D uncertain. CDR1 and CDR2 (germline): MNHEY, SVGAGI. The CDR3 is made up of 11 amino acids. V lost 3 bases and J 8 bases, leaving 4 bases between the germline ends. The CDR3 DNA follows: TGTGCCAGCAGTTATCAAGGGGAGCTGTTTTTT. Its protein product is CASSYQGELFF.

This chain connects TRBV6-2 or TRBV6-3 to TRBJ2-5; TRBD2 agrees at 8 bases. The CDR3 is 16 residues long. Germline CDR1 reads MNHEY; CDR2 reads SVGEGT. With 0 bases clipped from V and 1 base from J, the junction kept 4 bases outside the gene matches. CDR3 nucleotides: TGTGCCAGCAGTTACTCGGTCGGGGGGGTCCAAGAGACCCAGTACTTC. This translates into CASSYSVGGVQETQYF.

This chain connects TRBV7-7 to TRBJ2-6, with D possibly matching TRBD1 (6 bases). The CDR3 is 17 amino acids. V was clipped by 7 bases and J by 0 bases, with 16 bases between them. Germline assignment: CDR1 SSHAT and CDR2 FNYEAQ (reference sequence). CDR3: CASISGQLDSGANVLTF. For the CDR3, the DNA is TGTGCCAGCATCTCAGGACAGTTAGACTCTGGGGCCAACGTCCTGACTTTC.

This clonotype came up many times. J is TRBJ1-5 and V is TRBV19; 8 bases match TRBD1. CDR1 LNHDA and CDR2 SQIVND come from the germline V gene (reference sequence). V lost 6 bases, J lost 7 bases, and 8 bases stayed unmatched. The CDR3 is 14 residues long. CDR3 nucleotides: TGTGCCAGTAGAGGACAGGGACGTGAACAGCCCCAGCATTTT. This sequence encodes CASRGQGREQPQHF.

This clonotype has more than one count but fewer than ten. The chain joins TRBV20-1 to TRBJ2-3, with a weak D call TRBD2 (5 bases). CDR1 and CDR2 (germline): DFQATT, SNEGSKA (reference sequence). This CDR3 has 15 residues. The V end lost 1 base, the J end lost 2 bases, and 13 bases lay between the germline ends. The CDR3 bases are TGCAGTGCTAGAGGGAGGCTAGCCCTCACAGATACGCAGTATTTT. This encodes CSARGRLALTDTQYF.

This clonotype was picked up many times. J is TRBJ2-3 and V is TRBV7-6, with 9 bases identical to TRBD2. V gave up 3 bases and J gave up 4 bases; unmatched junction bases: 2. The CDR3 is made up of 14 amino acids. Germline assignment: CDR1 SGHVS and CDR2 FNYEAQ. The CDR3 loop is CASSFSSGADTQYF. Written as DNA, the CDR3 is TGTGCCAGCAGCTTTTCTAGCGGGGCAGATACGCAGTATTTT.

This clonotype was seen at least ten times. The genes are TRBV29-1 and TRBJ1-1; possible D gene TRBD1, 6 bases. V lost 6 bases and J lost 5, with 13 bases in between. CDR1 is SQVTM and CDR2 is ANQGSEA in the germline V gene. This CDR3 has 12 residues. The CDR3 DNA is TGCAGCGTAGAGAAGGGGGGGACTGAAGCTTTCTTT. It translates to CSVEKGGTEAFF.

The chain is built from TRBV7-2 and TRBJ2-7, with no clear D. Trimming pared 2 bases from V and 3 bases from J, leaving 8 bases between. This CDR3 is 13 amino acids long. Germline lookup yields CDR1 SGHTA and CDR2 FQGNSA. CDR3 residues: CASSLKVDYEQYF. CDR3 coding DNA: TGTGCCAGCAGCTTAAAAGTCGACTACGAGCAGTACTTC.

This clonotype has only a few counts. The CDR3 is CAWRNLGGELFF. CDR3 sequence (DNA): TGTGCCTGGCGAAATCTAGGGGGGGAGCTGTTTTTT. The chain couples TRBV30 to TRBJ2-2; D gene ambiguous. The germline gives CDR1 GTSNPN, CDR2 SVGIG (reference sequence). CDR3 length: 12 residues. V dropped 5 bases and J dropped 8 bases, with 12 bases sitting between them.

This clonotype came up a few times. This chain connects TRBV5-1 to TRBJ2-5; 7 bases fit TRBD1. The CDR3 runs 14 residues. The V segment lost 3 bases and the J segment 4 bases; nucleotides outside the gene matches: 6. Germline-derived CDR1 and CDR2 are SGHRS and YFSETQ. The CDR3 loop reads CASSWGPGGETQYF. CDR3 DNA sequence: TGCGCCAGCAGCTGGGGGCCAGGGGGAGAGACCCAGTACTTC.

This clonotype was detected many times. The CDR3 nucleotides are TGTGCCACCAGCAGAGATACAGGGCGCTACGAGCAGTACTTC. This sequence encodes CATSRDTGRYEQYF. The chain joins TRBV15 to TRBJ2-7; D may be TRBD1 (6 bases). The V end lost 0 bases, the J end lost 3 bases, and 9 bases lay between the germline ends. Per germline, CDR1 LNHNV and CDR2 YYDKDF (reference sequence). The CDR3 totals 14 residues.

A few counts support this clonotype. The chain combines TRBV14 with TRBJ1-1, with D maybe TRBD1 (5 bases). The CDR3 has 15 residues. The V gene lost 1 base and the J gene lost 8 bases, with 17 bases spanning the gap. CDR1 and CDR2 (germline): SGHDN, FVKESK. The CDR3 loop is CASSQVRGLNLEAFF. The CDR3 bases are TGTGCCAGCAGCCAAGTAAGGGGATTAAACCTGGAAGCTTTCTTT.

This clonotype has more than one count but fewer than ten. The chain has TRBV4-1 and TRBJ2-7; no clear D gene. Trimming removed 0 bases at V and 5 bases at J, with 11 bases between. This CDR3 is built from 14 residues. Germline CDR1 and CDR2: MGHRA and YSYEKL. The CDR3 spells CASSQDISVDEQYF. The CDR3 coding sequence is TGCGCCAGCAGCCAAGATATATCGGTCGACGAGCAGTACTTC.

The rearrangement joins TRBV3-1 to TRBJ1-2, with D tentatively TRBD1 (5 bases). This CDR3 comprises 12 residues. Trimming took 1 base from V and 8 from J, leaving 8 bases between them. Germline V gene data show CDR1 as LGHDT and CDR2 as YNNKEL (reference sequence). The chain's CDR3 is CASSQVGEGYTF. The CDR3 DNA is TGTGCCAGCAGCCAAGTGGGGGAAGGCTACACCTTC.

This clonotype was detected many times. The chain recombines TRBV28 with TRBJ2-1; D not resolved. The V and J ends lost 5 bases and 6 bases respectively, with 14 bases between them. The CDR3 consists of 14 residues. The germline CDR1 and CDR2 sequences are MDHEN and SYDVKM. CDR3: CASSPRTAFNEQFF. Here the CDR3 DNA reads TGTGCCAGCAGTCCCCGGACGGCCTTCAATGAGCAGTTCTTC.

This clonotype was seen ten or more times. The chain joins TRBV5-1 to TRBJ2-3; D possibly matches TRBD1 or TRBD2 (5 bases each). CDR1 and CDR2 (germline): SGHRS, YFSETQ. V was clipped by 4 bases and J by 4 bases, with 19 bases between them. The CDR3 consists of 16 residues. The CDR3 spells CASSRGVAREADTQYF. The CDR3 DNA reads as TGCGCCAGCAGCCGAGGGGTCGCACGGGAAGCAGATACGCAGTATTTT.

This clonotype was found a few times. The chain couples TRBV20-1 to TRBJ2-1, with D maybe TRBD1 (5 bases). This CDR3 contains 15 residues. V was clipped by 2 bases and J by 2 bases, with 13 bases between them. Looked up from germline, CDR1 is DFQATT and CDR2 is SNEGSKA (reference sequence). CDR3 nucleotides: TGCAGTGCTAGACCAGGGATGAGGACCTACAATGAGCAGTTCTTC. Translating it yields CSARPGMRTYNEQFF.

This clonotype was detected only a few times. V is TRBV3-1 and J is TRBJ1-4, with TRBD1 as a possible D gene (6 bases). Germline V gives CDR1 LGHDT, CDR2 YNNKEL (reference sequence). Between the trimmed V and J ends, which lost 3 bases and 3 bases, there was a span of 11 bases. This CDR3 comprises 15 residues. DNA for the CDR3: TGTGCCAGCAGCCACCTCAGGACAGCTAATGAAAAACTGTTTTTT. Its protein product is CASSHLRTANEKLFF.